This TCR beta chain came from a study of blood T cell repertoires in COVID-19. Germline CDR1 reads SGHRS; CDR2 reads YFSETQ. The ends lost 5 bases at V and 7 bases at J; junction bases unmatched: 11. The CDR3 has 16 residues. Authors' processing steps: Scientists estimated how many nucleated cells there were by amplifying reference gene primers. Method: immunoSEQ multiplex PCR; TCRdb's copy keeps in-frame clones and lacks some. D and trimming come from the DNA, and the V and J calls and clone size come from that table. The sample records about 150,000 clones, 75% to 90% being singletons. The specimen sequenced was peripheral blood. The receptor was derived from a woman aged 40 to 55 with acute or convalescent COVID-19. The chain uses TRBV5-1 and TRBJ1-6; 8 nucleotides line up with TRBD1. In nucleotides, the CDR3 is TGCGCCAGCAGTAACAACCAGGGGGCGAAGAATTCACCCCTCCACTTT. Its translation is CASSNNQGAKNSPLHF.